A single T cell receptor (beta chain) is shown here with its context. The antigen remains unidentified. These data come from a study of cytomegalovirus exposure and HLA in healthy donors. Points from the study as a whole: In an earlier analysis, productive rearrangement rates for most beta V segments clustered near 87% or 30%. In a later analysis, CMV-associated beta chains were mostly HLA-associated, it appeared.

The germline gives CDR1 SNHLY, CDR2 FYNNEI. The CDR3 contains 14 residues. V lost 7 bases and J lost 1, with 13 bases in between. Vbeta (60) and Jbeta (13) primers were used in the PCR. Assay used: immunoSEQ multiplex PCR; TCRdb lists only in-frame clones, some missing. The sample has about 55,000 clones; around 52% are singletons. Donors were nominally healthy when sampled, though unrecorded immune exposures were likely. This chain uses TRBV2 with TRBJ1-1, with D unresolved. Sequenced sample: PBMCs. The TCR was taken from a human donor in good health. CDR3 nucleotide sequence: TGTGCCAGCACCCCTGTTGGCTGGAACACTGAAGCTTTCTTT. Residues: CASTPVGWNTEAFF.